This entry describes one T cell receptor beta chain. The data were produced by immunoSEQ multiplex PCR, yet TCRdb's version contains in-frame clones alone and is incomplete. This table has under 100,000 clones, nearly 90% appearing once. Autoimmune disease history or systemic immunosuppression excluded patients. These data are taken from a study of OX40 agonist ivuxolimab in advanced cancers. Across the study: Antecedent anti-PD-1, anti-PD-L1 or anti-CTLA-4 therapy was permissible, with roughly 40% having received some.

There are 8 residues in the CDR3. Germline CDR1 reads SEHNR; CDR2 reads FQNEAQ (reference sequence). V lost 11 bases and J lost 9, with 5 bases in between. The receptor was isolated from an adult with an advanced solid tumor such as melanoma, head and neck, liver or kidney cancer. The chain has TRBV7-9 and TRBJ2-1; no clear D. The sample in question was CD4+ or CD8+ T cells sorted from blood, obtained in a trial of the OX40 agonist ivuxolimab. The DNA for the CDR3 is TGTGCCGCCGGTGAGCAGTTCTTC. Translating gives CAAGEQFF.